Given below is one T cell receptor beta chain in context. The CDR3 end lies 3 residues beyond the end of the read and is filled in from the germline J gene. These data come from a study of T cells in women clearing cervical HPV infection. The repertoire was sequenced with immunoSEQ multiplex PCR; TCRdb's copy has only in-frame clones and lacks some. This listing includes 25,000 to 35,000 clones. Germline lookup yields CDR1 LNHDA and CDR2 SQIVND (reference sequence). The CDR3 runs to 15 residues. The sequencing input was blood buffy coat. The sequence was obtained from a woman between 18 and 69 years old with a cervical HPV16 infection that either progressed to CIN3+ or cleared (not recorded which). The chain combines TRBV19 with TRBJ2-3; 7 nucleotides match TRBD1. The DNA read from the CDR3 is TGTGCCAGTAGTAAGGGGCGGACAGGTCAAGAGACG. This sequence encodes CASSKGRTGQET. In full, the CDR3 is CASSKGRTGQETQYF.